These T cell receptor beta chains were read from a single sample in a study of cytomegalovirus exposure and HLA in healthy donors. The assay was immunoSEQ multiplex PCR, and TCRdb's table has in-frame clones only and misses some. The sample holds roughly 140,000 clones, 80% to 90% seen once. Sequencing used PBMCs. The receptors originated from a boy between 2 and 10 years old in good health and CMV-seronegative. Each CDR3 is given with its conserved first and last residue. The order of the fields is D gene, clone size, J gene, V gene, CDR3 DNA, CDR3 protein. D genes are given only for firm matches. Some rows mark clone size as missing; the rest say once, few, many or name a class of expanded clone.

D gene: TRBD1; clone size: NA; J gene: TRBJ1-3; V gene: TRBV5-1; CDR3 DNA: TGCGCCAGCAGCAGACGGGACAGGGGTGCGTCTGGAAACACCATATATTTT; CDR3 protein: CASSRRDRGASGNTIYF
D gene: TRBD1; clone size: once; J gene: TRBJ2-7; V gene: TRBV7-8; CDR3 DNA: TGTGCCAGCAGCTCTAGTCCTAGGGGGACAGGAAGATACGAGCAGTACTTC; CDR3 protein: CASSSSPRGTGRYEQYF
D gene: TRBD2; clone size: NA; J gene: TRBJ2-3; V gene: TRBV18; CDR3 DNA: TGTGCCAGCTCACAACTAGCGGGTGTCACAGATACGCAGTATTTT; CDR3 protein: CASSQLAGVTDTQYF
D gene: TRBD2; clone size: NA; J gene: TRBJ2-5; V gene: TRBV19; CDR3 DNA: TGTGCCAGTATGGGCGGGGGGCTACAAGAGACCCAGTACTTC; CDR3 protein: CASMGGGLQETQYF
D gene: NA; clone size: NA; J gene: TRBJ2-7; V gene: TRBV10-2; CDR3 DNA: TGCGCCAGCAGTGAGTCATACCAGGCGACCTACTTC; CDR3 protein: CASSESYQATYF
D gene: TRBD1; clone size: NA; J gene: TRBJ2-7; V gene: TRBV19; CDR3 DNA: TGTGCCAGTAGTACAACACCGGGACAGGGTGTCCACGAGCAGTACTTC; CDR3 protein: CASSTTPGQGVHEQYF
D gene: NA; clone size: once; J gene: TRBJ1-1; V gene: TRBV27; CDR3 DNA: TGTGCCAGCAGTTTGGGCAGGGTGAACACTGAAGCTTTCTTT; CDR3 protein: CASSLGRVNTEAFF
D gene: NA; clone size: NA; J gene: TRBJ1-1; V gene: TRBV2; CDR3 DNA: TGTGCCAGCAGACTACAGGGCAACGGTATCACTGAAGCTTTCTTT; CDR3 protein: CASRLQGNGITEAFF
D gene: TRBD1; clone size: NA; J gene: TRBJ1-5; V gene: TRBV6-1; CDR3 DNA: TGTGCCAGCAGTGAACCTCGGACAGGCAGAGAACCCCAGCATTTT; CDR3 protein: CASSEPRTGREPQHF
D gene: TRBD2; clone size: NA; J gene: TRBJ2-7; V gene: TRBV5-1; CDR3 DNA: TGCGCCAGCAGCTTGGCTAGCGGGAGGACCTACGAGCAGTACTTC; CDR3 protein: CASSLASGRTYEQYF